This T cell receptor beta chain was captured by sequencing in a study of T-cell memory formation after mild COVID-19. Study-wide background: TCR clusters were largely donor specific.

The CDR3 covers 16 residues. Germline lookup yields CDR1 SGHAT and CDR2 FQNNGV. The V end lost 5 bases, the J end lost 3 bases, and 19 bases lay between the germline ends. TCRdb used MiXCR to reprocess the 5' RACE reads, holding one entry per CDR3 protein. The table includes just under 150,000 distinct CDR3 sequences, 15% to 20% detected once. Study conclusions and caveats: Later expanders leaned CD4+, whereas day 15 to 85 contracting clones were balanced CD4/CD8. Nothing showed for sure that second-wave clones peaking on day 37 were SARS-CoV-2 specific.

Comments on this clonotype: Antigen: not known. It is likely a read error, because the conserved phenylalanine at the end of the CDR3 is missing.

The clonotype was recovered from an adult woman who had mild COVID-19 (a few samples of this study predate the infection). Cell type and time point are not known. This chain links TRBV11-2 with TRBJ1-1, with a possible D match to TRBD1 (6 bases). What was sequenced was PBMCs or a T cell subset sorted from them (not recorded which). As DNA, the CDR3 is TGTGCCAGCAGCGCGACTTTGGGGGCCGGGGACACTGAAGCTTTCTCT. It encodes CASSATLGAGDTEAFS.